Presented here are 2 T cell receptor beta chains from one specimen sequenced in a study of T cell clonality in common variable immunodeficiency. Sequencing used immunoSEQ multiplex PCR; TCRdb keeps in-frame clones, though not all of them. Altogether 50,000 to 60,000 clones were found in the sample, and no singletons occur. The material sequenced was peripheral blood mononuclear cells. These receptor sequences come from a person between 18 and 75 years old in good health.

This clone was seen at least ten times. The read stops 3 residues short of the end of the CDR3; the missing end is completed from the germline J gene. V gene TRBV13 combines with J gene TRBJ2-1; 8 bases map to TRBD2. Trimming removed 4 bases from V and 5 bases from J; junction bases left unmatched: 4. CDR3 length equals 14 residues. Germline V CDR1 and CDR2: PRHDT, FYEKMQ (reference sequence). The CDR3 is CASSSTSVNNEQFF. Incomplete CDR3 DNA: TGTGCCAGCAGCTCGACTAGCGTCAACAATGAG.

This clone was detected many times. The read terminates 3 residues before the CDR3 end, so the remaining end is supplied by the germline J gene. This chain joins TRBV6-1 and TRBJ2-5; no firm D call. From germline, CDR1 is MNHNS and CDR2 SASEGT. The CDR3 spans 13 residues. V dropped 2 bases and J dropped 1 base, with 5 bases sitting between them. The sequenced CDR3 bases are TGTGCCAGCAGTGAAATTAGCCAAGAGACC. Amino acid sequence: CASSEISQET. The entire CDR3 protein is CASSEISQETQYF.